Presented here are 8 T cell receptor beta chains from one specimen sequenced in a study of human T cells and chemical hapten exposure. TCRdb recomputed calls from the RACE reads with MiXCR, one row per CDR3 protein. The sample has over 70,000 distinct CDR3 sequences; 8.5% are singletons. As to time point: patch test 2, 6 weeks after DPC sensitization. The treatment denotes: therapeutic diphenylcyclopropenone sensitization with weekly scalp DPC. The sequencing here drew on whole blood, taken in connection with sensitization to the hapten diphenylcyclopropenone (DPC). The receptor set was obtained from a woman between 45 and 65 years old with alopecia areata. Some clones in this sample may be carry-over from other donors' samples.

This clonotype was counted between two and nine times. V and J are TRBV27 and TRBJ2-4; D is perhaps TRBD1 (6 bases). Germline V gene sequence: CDR1 MNHEY, CDR2 SMNVEV (reference sequence). V was clipped by 2 bases and J by 5 bases, with 13 bases between them. The CDR3 extends over 15 amino acids. CDR3 protein: CASSLRGSRENIQYF. The CDR3 coding sequence is TGTGCCAGCAGTTTAAGGGGGAGCCGGGAAAACATTCAGTACTTC.

This clonotype showed up many times. J is TRBJ2-7 and V is TRBV6-5, with 7 bases that match TRBD1. V lost 6 bases and J lost 6; bases outside the gene matches: 5. The CDR3 sequence is 12 residues long. Germline CDR1 reads MNHEY; CDR2 reads SVGAGI. Written as DNA, the CDR3 is TGTGCCAGCAGGTCCGACAGGGTCGAGCAGTACTTC. It codes for CASRSDRVEQYF.

This clonotype appeared a few times. CDR3 DNA sequence: TGTGCCAGCAGCTTGGAGATCGGAAACACCATATATTTT. Translating it yields CASSLEIGNTIYF. The V call is TRBV11-2, the J call TRBJ1-3; D gene uncertain. Germline values: CDR1 SGHAT, CDR2 FQNNGV. V was clipped by 3 bases and J by 4 bases, with 7 bases between them. The CDR3 loop spans 13 amino acids.

The V call is TRBV4-2, the J call TRBJ2-7, with TRBD2 matching over 9 bases. Germline V lookup: CDR1 LGHNA, CDR2 YNFKEQ. Unmatched junction bases numbered 8, after V lost 3 bases and J lost 2 bases. The CDR3 consists of 16 residues. The DNA of the CDR3 is TGTGCCAGCAGCCAGGCGGGGGGGGGCTCTACCTACGAGCAGTACTTC. Translation: CASSQAGGGSTYEQYF.

The chain carries TRBV29-1 and TRBJ1-1; D is undetermined. Germline CDR1 SQVTM, CDR2 ANQGSEA. The CDR3 consists of 12 residues. Trimming shortened V by 6 bases and J by 1 base, and 9 bases separated the two germline ends. CDR3 in DNA: TGCAGCGTGGGAACAGCGAACACTGAAGCTTTCTTT. This encodes CSVGTANTEAFF.

This rearrangement joins TRBV12-3 or TRBV12-4 to TRBJ2-1; weak D call: TRBD2 (5 bases). V was pared by 5 bases and J by 14 bases, with 16 bases between. The CDR3 runs 12 residues. CDR3 sequence: CASSPSPTGEFF. The CDR3 bases are TGTGCCAGCAGTCCCTCCCCCACCGGGGAGTTCTTC.

This clonotype has a count of ten or more. This rearrangement joins TRBV28 to TRBJ1-5; TRBD1 agrees at 7 bases. The V gene's germline CDR1 is MDHEN and CDR2 SYDVKM. The length of the CDR3 is 15 residues. Germline trimming cut 2 bases from V and 7 bases from J; bases unmatched to any gene: 8. The CDR3 DNA sequence: TGTGCCAGCAGTTTAGGAAAGGGGGCAGGGCAGCCCCAGCATTTT. Protein product: CASSLGKGAGQPQHF.

The sample holds many counts of this clonotype. The rearrangement uses TRBV29-1 and TRBJ1-2; D remains unclear. The V gene's germline CDR1 is SQVTM and CDR2 ANQGSEA. Trimming cost V 4 bases and J 2 bases, with 8 bases left between them. This CDR3 region has 12 residues. In nucleotides, the CDR3 is TGCAGCGTTGTCTCACAGAACTATGGCTACACCTTC. Its translation is CSVVSQNYGYTF.